This TCR beta chain is from a study of shared T cell receptors in the human thymus. TCRdb's table, derived via immunoSEQ multiplex PCR, lists solely in-frame clones and lacks some. The data show 600,000 or so clones, with 87% seen just once and over 0.008% held by the top ten. The CDR3 runs 16 residues. Germline lookup yields CDR1 MGHDK and CDR2 SYGVNS. The germline V and J ends were trimmed by 3 bases and 1 base, with 12 bases remaining between them. These data also formed part of another study, on human thymus T cells. From that second work: Having corrective surgery for congenital heart defects, healthy Finnish infants were the ones who donated. Resected material from corrective heart surgery provided the thymus tissue analysed. Biased V and J segment usage appeared in thymus and peripheral blood.

The TCR comes from a boy younger than two with a congenital heart defect. The chain carries TRBV25-1 and TRBJ2-2; TRBD2 is a possible D gene (6 bases). The sequenced material came from thymocytes. This CDR3 reads CASSESGGVNTGELFF. CDR3 coding DNA: TGTGCCAGCAGTGAGTCAGGCGGGGTGAACACCGGGGAGCTGTTTTTT.